The TCR beta chain described here comes from a study of T cells in localized non-small cell lung cancer. Study-wide results and limits: Turning up in adjacent lung were a median roughly 62 of the top 100 tumor clones. Tumor trailed uninvolved adjacent lung in T cell clonality, which peaked there.

Of note for this clone: No antigen is known for it.

The protocol was immunoSEQ multiplex PCR, while the TCRdb copy is restricted to in-frame clones and leaves out a portion. Of about 31,000 clones listed, 80% to 90% are singletons. The CDR3 is 17 residues long. After removal of 7 bases from V and 1 base from J, the junction contained 15 bases not matched to a gene. Germline assignment: CDR1 SQVTM and CDR2 ANQGSEA. This specimen was peripheral blood, taken before any cancer treatment. This sequence originates from a woman between 35 and 70 years old with stage I lung adenocarcinoma. The rearrangement uses TRBV29-1 and TRBJ2-2; 7 bases align to TRBD2. The chain's CDR3 is CSASSGLWGGNTGELFF. The DNA for the CDR3 is TGCAGCGCCTCATCGGGGCTGTGGGGGGGGAACACCGGGGAGCTGTTTTTT.